The sequence of this TCR beta chain was determined in a study of T cell responses to AZD1222 COVID-19 vaccine. Notes on this clone: Its antigen is undetermined.

Some clones are missing from TCRdb's copy, which holds only in-frame ones; the method was immunoSEQ multiplex PCR. The sample has roughly 53,000 clones; around 85% are singletons. This CDR3 contains 14 residues. Germline V lookup: CDR1 SQVTM, CDR2 ANQGSEA. The ends lost 4 bases at V and 4 bases at J; junction bases unmatched: 10. Whole-study results and caveats: Regions 160-218 and 743-854 held dominance among vaccine-associated CD4 TCRs, which spanned spike. Donors were largely white British and mainly female; clonal diversity was possibly underestimated.

The V and J genes are TRBV29-1 and TRBJ2-7, with 7 bases fitting TRBD2. The sequences come from peripheral blood, collected on day 0 of MenACWY control vaccination. The receptor's source is an adult in good health. CDR3 in DNA: TGCAGCGTTGGTCCCAGACTAGCAGGATACGAGCAGTACTTC. Its translation: CSVGPRLAGYEQYF.